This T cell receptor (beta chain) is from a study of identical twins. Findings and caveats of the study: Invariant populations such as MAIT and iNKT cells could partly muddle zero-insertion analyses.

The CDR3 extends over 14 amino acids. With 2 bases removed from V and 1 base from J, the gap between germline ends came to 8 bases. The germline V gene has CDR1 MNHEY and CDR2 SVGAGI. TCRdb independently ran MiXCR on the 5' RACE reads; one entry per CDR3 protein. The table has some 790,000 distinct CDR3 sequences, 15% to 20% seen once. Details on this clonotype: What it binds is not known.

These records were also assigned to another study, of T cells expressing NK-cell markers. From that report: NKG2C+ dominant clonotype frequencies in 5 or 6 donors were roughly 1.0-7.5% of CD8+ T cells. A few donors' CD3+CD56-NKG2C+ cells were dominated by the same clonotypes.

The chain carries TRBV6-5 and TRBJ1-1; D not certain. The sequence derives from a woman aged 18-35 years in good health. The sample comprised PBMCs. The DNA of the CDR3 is TGTGCCAGCAGTTACCTCGAGAAGAACACTGAAGCTTTCTTT. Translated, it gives CASSYLEKNTEAFF.